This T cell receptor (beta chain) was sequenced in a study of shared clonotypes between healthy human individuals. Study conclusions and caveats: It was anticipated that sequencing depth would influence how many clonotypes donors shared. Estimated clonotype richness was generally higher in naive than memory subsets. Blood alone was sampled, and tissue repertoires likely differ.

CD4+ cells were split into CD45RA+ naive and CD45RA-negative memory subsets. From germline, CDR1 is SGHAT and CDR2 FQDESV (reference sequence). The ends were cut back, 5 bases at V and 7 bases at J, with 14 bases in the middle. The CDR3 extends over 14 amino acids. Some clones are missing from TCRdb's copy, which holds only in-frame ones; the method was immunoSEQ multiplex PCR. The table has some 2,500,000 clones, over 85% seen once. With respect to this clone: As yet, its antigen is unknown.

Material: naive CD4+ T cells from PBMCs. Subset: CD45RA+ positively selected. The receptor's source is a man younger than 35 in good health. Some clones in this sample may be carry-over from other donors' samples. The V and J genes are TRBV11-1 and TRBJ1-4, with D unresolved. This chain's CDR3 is CASSLESRGEKLFF. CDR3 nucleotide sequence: TGTGCCAGCAGCCTGGAATCAAGAGGTGAAAAACTGTTTTTT.